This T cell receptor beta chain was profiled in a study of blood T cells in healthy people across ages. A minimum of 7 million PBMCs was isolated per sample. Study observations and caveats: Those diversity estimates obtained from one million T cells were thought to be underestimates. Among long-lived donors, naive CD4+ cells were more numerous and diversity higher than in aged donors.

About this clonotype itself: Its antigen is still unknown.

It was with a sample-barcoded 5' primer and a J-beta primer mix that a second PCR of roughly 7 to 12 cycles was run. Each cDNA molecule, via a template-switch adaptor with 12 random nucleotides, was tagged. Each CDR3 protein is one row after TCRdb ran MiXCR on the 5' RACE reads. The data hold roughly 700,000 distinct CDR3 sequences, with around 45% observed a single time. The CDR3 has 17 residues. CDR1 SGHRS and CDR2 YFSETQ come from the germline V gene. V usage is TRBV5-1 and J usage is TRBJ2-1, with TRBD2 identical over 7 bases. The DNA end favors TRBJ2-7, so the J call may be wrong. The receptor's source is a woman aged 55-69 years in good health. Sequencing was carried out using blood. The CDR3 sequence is CASSLALAASSYNEQYF. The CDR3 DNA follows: TGCGCCAGCAGCTTGGCCCTAGCGGCGAGCTCCTACAATGAGCAGTACTTC.